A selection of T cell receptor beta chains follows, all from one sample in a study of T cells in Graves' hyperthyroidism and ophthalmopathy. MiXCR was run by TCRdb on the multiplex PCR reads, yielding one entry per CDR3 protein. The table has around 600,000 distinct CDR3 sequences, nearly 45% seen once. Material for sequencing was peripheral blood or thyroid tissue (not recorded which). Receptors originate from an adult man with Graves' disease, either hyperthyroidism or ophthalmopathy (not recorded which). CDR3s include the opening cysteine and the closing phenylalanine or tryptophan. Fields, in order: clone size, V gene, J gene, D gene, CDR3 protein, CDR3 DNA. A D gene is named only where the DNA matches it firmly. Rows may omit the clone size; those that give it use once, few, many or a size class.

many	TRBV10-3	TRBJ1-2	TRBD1	CAVGQGDLNYGYTF	TGTGCCGTTGGACAGGGAGACCTCAACTATGGCTACACCTTC
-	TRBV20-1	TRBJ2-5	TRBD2	CSADGLAGDLTQETQYF	TGCAGTGCGGACGGACTAGCGGGGGACCTGACCCAAGAGACCCAGTACTTC
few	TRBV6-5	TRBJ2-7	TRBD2	CASSYSTIGGRIREQYF	TGTGCCAGCAGTTACTCGACAATTGGCGGGAGAATACGCGAGCAGTACTTC
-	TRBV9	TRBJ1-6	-	CASRATSGGSPLHF	TGTGCCAGCAGGGCCACTAGCGGGGGATCACCCCTCCACTTT
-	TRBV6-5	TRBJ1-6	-	CASSLLGSGGSPLHF	TGTGCCAGCAGTTTATTGGGGTCTGGTGGTTCACCCCTCCACTTT
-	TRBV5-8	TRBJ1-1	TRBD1	CASSFLGQGNTEAFF	TGTGCCAGCAGCTTCCTGGGACAGGGTAACACTGAAGCTTTCTTT
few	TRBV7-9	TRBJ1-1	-	CASSELSGQGTEAFF	TGTGCCAGCAGTGAACTGTCCGGGCAAGGCACTGAAGCTTTCTTT
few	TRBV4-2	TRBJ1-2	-	CASSQEQAGGGGYTF	TGTGCCAGCAGCCAAGAGCAGGCAGGTGGCGGCGGCTACACCTTC
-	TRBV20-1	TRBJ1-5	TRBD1	CSARDIWDRGGNQPQHF	TGCAGTGCTAGAGATATTTGGGACAGGGGAGGCAATCAGCCCCAGCATTTT
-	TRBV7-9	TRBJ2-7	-	CASSVKPIWEQYF	TGTGCCAGCAGTGTGAAGCCGATATGGGAGCAGTACTTC
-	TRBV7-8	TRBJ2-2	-	CASSQEHLKSANTGELFF	TGCGCCAGCAGCCAAGAACATTTGAAGAGCGCGAACACCGGGGAGCTGTTTTTT
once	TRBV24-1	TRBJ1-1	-	CATSDLTVVGTEAFF	TGTGCCACCAGCGACTTGACAGTGGTGGGCACTGAAGCTTTCTTT
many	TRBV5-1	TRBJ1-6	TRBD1	CASSLAGGNMSPLHF	TGCGCCAGCAGCTTGGCAGGGGGTAACATGTCACCCCTCCACTTT
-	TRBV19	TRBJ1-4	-	CASSRTGSAEKLFF	TGTGCCAGTAGTAGAACCGGGAGTGCAGAAAAACTGTTTTTT
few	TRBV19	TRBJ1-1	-	CATDRSEGGEAFF	TGTGCCACCGACCGTAGTGAGGGAGGTGAAGCTTTCTTT
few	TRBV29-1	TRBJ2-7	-	CSVEVYRENYEQYF	TGCAGCGTTGAAGTATACAGGGAGAACTACGAGCAGTACTTC
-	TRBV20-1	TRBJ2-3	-	CSARVADTQYF	TGCAGTGCTAGGGTCGCAGATACGCAGTATTTT
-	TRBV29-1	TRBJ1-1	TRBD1	CSVPSRGLNTEAFF	TGCAGCGTACCCTCCAGGGGGCTGAACACTGAAGCTTTCTTT
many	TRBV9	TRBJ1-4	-	CASSVTLDEKLFF	TGTGCCAGCAGCGTAACGTTGGATGAAAAACTGTTTTTT
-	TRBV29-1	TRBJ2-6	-	CSGEVGDTEAF	TGCAGCGGGGAGGTCGGGGACACTGAAGCTTTC
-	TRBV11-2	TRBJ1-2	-	CASSLEGNRDGYTF	TGTGCCAGCAGCTTAGAAGGGAACAGAGATGGCTACACCTTC
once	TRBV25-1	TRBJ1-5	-	CASSSETGDSNQPQHF	TGTGCCAGCAGTTCGGAGACAGGAGATAGCAATCAGCCCCAGCATTTT
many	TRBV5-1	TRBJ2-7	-	CASSLNRAYEQYF	TGCGCCAGCAGCTTAAACAGAGCCTACGAGCAGTACTTC
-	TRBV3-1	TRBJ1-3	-	CASSQELGGFGDTIYF	TGTGCCAGCAGCCAAGAGTTGGGGGGCTTCGGGGACACCATATATTTT
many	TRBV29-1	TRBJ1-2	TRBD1	CSGAWQGDSDGYTF	TGCAGCGGCGCCTGGCAGGGGGACTCGGATGGCTACACCTTC
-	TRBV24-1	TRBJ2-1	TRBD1	CATRDRDYNEQFF	TGTGCCACCAGGGACAGGGACTACAATGAGCAGTTCTTC
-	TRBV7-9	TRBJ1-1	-	CASSPLTGRGNTEAFF	TGTGCCAGCAGCCCGCTGACAGGACGCGGGAACACTGAAGCTTTCTTT
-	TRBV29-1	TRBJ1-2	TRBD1	CSSDPRTGNYYGYTF	TGCAGCAGTGACCCCCGGACAGGGAATTACTATGGCTACACCTTC
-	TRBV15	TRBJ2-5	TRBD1	CAASRDRGQGETQYF	TGTGCCGCCAGCAGAGATCGGGGACAGGGGGAGACCCAGTACTTC
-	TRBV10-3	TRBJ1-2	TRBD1	CAISLVSRGDGYTF	TGTGCCATCAGCTTAGTAAGCAGGGGGGATGGCTACACCTTC
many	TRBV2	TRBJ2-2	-	CASRVGTGELFF	TGTGCCAGCAGGGTAGGGACCGGGGAGCTGTTTTTT
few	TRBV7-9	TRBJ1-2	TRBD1	CASTSYDRANYGYTF	TGTGCCAGCACCTCCTACGACAGGGCAAACTATGGCTACACCTTC
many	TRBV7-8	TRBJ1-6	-	CASSQQGSGSPLHF	TGTGCCAGCAGCCAACAGGGTTCGGGTTCACCCCTCCACTTT
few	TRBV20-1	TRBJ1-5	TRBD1	CSAISTAKTGEQPQHF	TGCAGTGCTATTTCCACAGCCAAAACAGGGGAACAGCCCCAGCATTTT
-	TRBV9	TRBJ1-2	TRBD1	CASSRGTGGDYGYTF	TGTGCCAGCAGCCGCGGGACAGGGGGCGACTATGGCTACACCTTC
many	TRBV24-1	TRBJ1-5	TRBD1	CATSPPGGGNQPQHF	TGTGCCACCAGTCCTCCAGGGGGAGGCAATCAGCCCCAGCATTTT
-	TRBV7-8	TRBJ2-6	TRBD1	CASSKPGQGSSGANVLTF	TGTGCCAGCAGTAAACCGGGACAGGGGAGCTCTGGGGCCAACGTCCTGACTTTC
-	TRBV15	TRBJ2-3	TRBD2	CATSRGGRASDTQYF	TGTGCCACCAGCAGGGGGGGGAGGGCCTCAGATACGCAGTATTTT
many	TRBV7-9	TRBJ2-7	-	CASSLAGGREYEQYF	TGTGCCAGCAGCTTAGCGGGCGGCAGGGAGTACGAGCAGTACTTC
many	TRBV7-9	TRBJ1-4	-	CASSSGTQAYEKLFF	TGTGCCAGCAGCTCCGGGACGCAAGCGTACGAAAAACTGTTTTTT
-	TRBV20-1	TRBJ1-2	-	CSAADSNYGYTF	TGCAGTGCCGCGGACAGCAACTATGGCTACACCTTC
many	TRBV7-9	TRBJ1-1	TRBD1	CASRQQGSNTEAFF	TGTGCCAGCAGGCAACAGGGGTCGAACACTGAAGCTTTCTTT
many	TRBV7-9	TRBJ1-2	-	CASSFSTDYYGYTF	TGTGCCAGCAGCTTCTCGACGGACTACTATGGCTACACCTTC
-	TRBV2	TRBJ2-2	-	CASRNDRMNTGELFF	TGTGCCAGCAGAAACGACAGGATGAACACCGGGGAGCTGTTTTTT
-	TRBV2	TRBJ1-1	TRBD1	CASSAQTGFTEAFF	TGTGCCAGCAGTGCCCAGACAGGGTTCACTGAAGCTTTCTTT
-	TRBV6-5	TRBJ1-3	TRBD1	CASSPGTGVYTIYF	TGTGCCAGCAGTCCAGGGACAGGGGTTTACACCATATATTTT
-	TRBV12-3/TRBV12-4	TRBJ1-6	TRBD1	CASNGQGASPLHF	TGTGCCAGCAATGGACAGGGCGCTTCACCCCTCCACTTT
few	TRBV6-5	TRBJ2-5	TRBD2	CASTRVAGAQETQYF	TGTGCCAGTACGCGGGTAGCGGGGGCACAAGAGACCCAGTACTTC
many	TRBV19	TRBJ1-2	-	CASSTDRGYTF	TGTGCCAGTAGTACCGACCGAGGCTACACCTTC
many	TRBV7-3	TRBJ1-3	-	CASSPGIGNTIYF	TGTGCCAGCAGCCCAGGGATCGGAAACACCATATATTTT
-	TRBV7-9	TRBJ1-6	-	CASSYGRGNSPLHF	TGTGCCAGCAGTTACGGACGGGGAAATTCACCCCTCCACTTT
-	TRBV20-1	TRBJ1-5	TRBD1	CSARSRGGQGNQPQHF	TGCAGTGCTAGATCAAGAGGGGGACAGGGGAATCAGCCCCAGCATTTT
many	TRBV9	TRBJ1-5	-	CASSGGDGQPQHF	TGTGCCAGCAGCGGGGGGGACGGTCAGCCCCAGCATTTT